This T cell receptor beta chain appears in the sequencing data of a study of blood T cell repertoires in COVID-19. Study information: Acute and convalescent COVID-19 specimens originated in the United States, Italy and Spain. PBMCs, B-cell-depleted T cells, or T cells were the source of the cDNA or gDNA that made up the material.

The assay was immunoSEQ multiplex PCR, and TCRdb's table has in-frame clones only and misses some. The sample lists about 180,000 clones, 75% to 90% seen once, with less than 3.5% in the top ten. V was pared by 6 bases and J by 0 bases, with 4 bases of the junction left unmatched. CDR1 and CDR2 from the germline V gene are MNHEY and SVGAGI. The CDR3 runs to 15 residues. Sequencing was done on a sample of peripheral blood. The sequence was collected from a woman aged 60-75 years with acute or convalescent COVID-19. The genes are TRBV6-5 and TRBJ2-7; 11 bases are a match to TRBD1. The CDR3 region is CASRGTGGSSYEQYF. The CDR3, as DNA: TGTGCCAGCAGGGGGACAGGGGGGAGCTCCTACGAGCAGTACTTC.